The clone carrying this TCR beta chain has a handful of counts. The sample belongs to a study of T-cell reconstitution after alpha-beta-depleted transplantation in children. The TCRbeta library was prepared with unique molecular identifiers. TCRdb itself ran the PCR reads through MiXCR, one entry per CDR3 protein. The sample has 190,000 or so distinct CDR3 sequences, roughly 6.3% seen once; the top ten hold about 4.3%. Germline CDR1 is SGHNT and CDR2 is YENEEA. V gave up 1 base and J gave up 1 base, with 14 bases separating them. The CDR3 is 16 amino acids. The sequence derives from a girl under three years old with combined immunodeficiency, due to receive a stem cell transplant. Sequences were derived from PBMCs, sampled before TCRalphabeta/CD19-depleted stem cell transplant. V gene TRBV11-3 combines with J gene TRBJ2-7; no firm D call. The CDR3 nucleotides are TGTGCCAGCAGCTTAGTTCCAGGTTCAGGATCCTACGAGCAGTACTTC. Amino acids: CASSLVPGSGSYEQYF.